Listed below are T cell receptor beta chains from one sample, sequenced in a study of cytomegalovirus exposure and HLA in healthy donors. Measured with immunoSEQ multiplex PCR; TCRdb has only the in-frame clones, and not every one. In the table there are around 150,000 clones, nearly 80% of which are singletons. The sample comprised PBMCs. The receptors were sampled from a man aged 50-60 years in good health and CMV-seropositive. The CDR3 runs from the conserved cysteine through the conserved F or W. A D gene is named only where the DNA matches it firmly. The listing skips clone size in some rows; elsewhere it reads once, few, many or a size class.

J gene: TRBJ2-7; D gene: TRBD1; V gene: TRBV5-6; clone size: NA; CDR3 protein: CASSQMGTGSLYEQYF; CDR3 DNA: TGCGCCAGCAGCCAAATGGGGACAGGGTCCCTCTACGAGCAGTACTTC
J gene: TRBJ1-6; D gene: TRBD1; V gene: TRBV19; clone size: NA; CDR3 protein: CASSGYGGGAASPLHF; CDR3 DNA: TGTGCCAGTTCTGGATACGGAGGGGGCGCGGCGTCACCCCTCCACTTT
J gene: TRBJ2-2; D gene: TRBD1; V gene: TRBV6-1; clone size: once; CDR3 protein: CASRPTGSTGELFF; CDR3 DNA: TGTGCCAGCCGACCGACAGGGTCCACCGGGGAGCTGTTTTTT
J gene: TRBJ2-2; D gene: NA; V gene: TRBV2; clone size: NA; CDR3 protein: CASRYSGELFF; CDR3 DNA: TGTGCCAGCAGATATTCCGGGGAGCTGTTTTTT
J gene: TRBJ1-2; D gene: NA; V gene: TRBV15; clone size: NA; CDR3 protein: CATSRAGQGPFGYTF; CDR3 DNA: TGTGCCACCAGCAGAGCGGGTCAGGGTCCCTTTGGCTACACCTTC
J gene: TRBJ2-5; D gene: NA; V gene: TRBV18; clone size: NA; CDR3 protein: CASSQGTAGQETQYF; CDR3 DNA: TGTGCCAGCTCACAGGGTACGGCGGGACAAGAGACCCAGTACTTC
J gene: TRBJ1-2; D gene: TRBD1; V gene: TRBV19; clone size: NA; CDR3 protein: CASTQDRGPYGYTF; CDR3 DNA: TGTGCCAGTACCCAGGACAGGGGGCCCTATGGCTACACCTTC
J gene: TRBJ2-7; D gene: TRBD1; V gene: TRBV19; clone size: NA; CDR3 protein: CASSRTGDPSYEQYF; CDR3 DNA: TGTGCCAGTAGTAGGACAGGGGACCCCTCCTACGAGCAGTACTTC
J gene: TRBJ1-2; D gene: NA; V gene: TRBV19; clone size: NA; CDR3 protein: CASSTLRVNRLDGYTF; CDR3 DNA: TGTGCCAGTAGTACACTCCGGGTGAACAGGCTTGATGGCTACACCTTC
J gene: TRBJ2-1; D gene: TRBD2; V gene: TRBV2; clone size: NA; CDR3 protein: CASIPLAGAYNEQFF; CDR3 DNA: TGTGCCAGTATACCTCTAGCGGGGGCTTACAATGAGCAGTTCTTC
J gene: TRBJ1-4; D gene: TRBD1; V gene: TRBV5-5; clone size: NA; CDR3 protein: CASSPGQGDEKLFF; CDR3 DNA: TGTGCCAGCAGCCCGGGACAGGGGGATGAAAAACTGTTTTTT
J gene: TRBJ1-3; D gene: NA; V gene: TRBV7-9; clone size: NA; CDR3 protein: CASSQQQGMGNTIYF; CDR3 DNA: TGTGCCAGCAGCCAGCAACAGGGCATGGGAAACACCATATATTTT
J gene: TRBJ1-4; D gene: NA; V gene: TRBV7-2; clone size: NA; CDR3 protein: CASSLDRANEKLFF; CDR3 DNA: TGTGCCAGCAGCTTAGACAGGGCTAATGAAAAACTGTTTTTT
J gene: TRBJ1-2; D gene: TRBD1; V gene: TRBV10-2; clone size: NA; CDR3 protein: CASSERTGEDGYTF; CDR3 DNA: TGCGCCAGCAGTGAGCGGACAGGGGAGGATGGCTACACCTTC
J gene: TRBJ1-1; D gene: NA; V gene: TRBV15; clone size: NA; CDR3 protein: CATSRDNPGGPNTEAFF; CDR3 DNA: TGTGCCACCAGCAGAGATAATCCCGGGGGGCCGAACACTGAAGCTTTCTTT
J gene: TRBJ2-2; D gene: TRBD1; V gene: TRBV7-2; clone size: NA; CDR3 protein: CASSLADRGRTGELFF; CDR3 DNA: TGTGCCAGCAGCTTGGCGGACAGGGGGAGAACCGGGGAGCTGTTTTTT
J gene: TRBJ1-1; D gene: NA; V gene: TRBV11-2; clone size: NA; CDR3 protein: CASTQSTGRNTEAFF; CDR3 DNA: TGTGCCAGCACCCAGAGTACGGGTCGTAACACTGAAGCTTTCTTT
J gene: TRBJ1-3; D gene: NA; V gene: TRBV5-5; clone size: NA; CDR3 protein: CASSLAAGSGNTIYF; CDR3 DNA: TGTGCCAGCAGCTTGGCCGCAGGGTCTGGAAACACCATATATTTT
J gene: TRBJ2-3; D gene: TRBD1; V gene: TRBV6-5; clone size: once; CDR3 protein: CASSPGTASTDTQYF; CDR3 DNA: TGTGCCAGCAGCCCCGGGACAGCTAGCACAGATACGCAGTATTTT
J gene: TRBJ2-3; D gene: TRBD2; V gene: TRBV7-2; clone size: NA; CDR3 protein: CASSLVAGRWHF; CDR3 DNA: TGTGCCAGCAGCTTAGTAGCGGGACGATGGCATTTT
J gene: TRBJ2-7; D gene: NA; V gene: TRBV5-5; clone size: NA; CDR3 protein: CASSGMTVSYEQYF; CDR3 DNA: TGTGCCAGCAGCGGTATGACAGTCTCCTACGAGCAGTACTTC
J gene: TRBJ2-2; D gene: NA; V gene: TRBV9; clone size: few; CDR3 protein: CASSVSSSHTGELFF; CDR3 DNA: TGTGCCAGCAGCGTATCGAGTAGCCACACCGGGGAGCTGTTTTTT
J gene: TRBJ2-5; D gene: TRBD2; V gene: TRBV5-6; clone size: once; CDR3 protein: CASSYPSGGETQYF; CDR3 DNA: TGTGCCAGCAGCTACCCTAGCGGCGGGGAGACCCAGTACTTC
J gene: TRBJ2-4; D gene: NA; V gene: TRBV30; clone size: NA; CDR3 protein: CAWSHTGDIQYF; CDR3 DNA: TGTGCCTGGAGCCACACGGGGGACATTCAGTACTTC
J gene: TRBJ2-7; D gene: NA; V gene: TRBV28; clone size: NA; CDR3 protein: CASSPGYEQYF; CDR3 DNA: TGTGCCAGCAGTCCCGGGTACGAGCAGTACTTC
J gene: TRBJ2-5; D gene: TRBD2; V gene: TRBV7-8; clone size: once; CDR3 protein: CASSSLAAKVGETQYF; CDR3 DNA: TGTGCCAGCAGCTCACTAGCGGCAAAGGTTGGAGAGACCCAGTACTTC
J gene: TRBJ1-6; D gene: TRBD1; V gene: TRBV2; clone size: NA; CDR3 protein: CASSAQGTGVNSPLHF; CDR3 DNA: TGTGCCAGCAGTGCTCAGGGGACAGGGGTGAATTCACCCCTCCACTTT
J gene: TRBJ1-1; D gene: TRBD1; V gene: TRBV5-5; clone size: NA; CDR3 protein: CASSLSRGRDTEAFF; CDR3 DNA: TGTGCCAGCAGCTTATCGAGGGGGCGAGACACTGAAGCTTTCTTT
J gene: TRBJ1-6; D gene: TRBD1; V gene: TRBV7-3; clone size: NA; CDR3 protein: CASSLGQGISPLHF; CDR3 DNA: TGTGCCAGCAGCCTAGGACAGGGAATCTCACCCCTCCATTTT
J gene: TRBJ2-7; D gene: TRBD1; V gene: TRBV5-1; clone size: NA; CDR3 protein: CASSQGTGAYEQYF; CDR3 DNA: TGCGCCAGCAGCCAAGGGACAGGGGCCTACGAGCAGTACTTC
J gene: TRBJ1-1; D gene: NA; V gene: TRBV5-1; clone size: NA; CDR3 protein: CASSLAQNTEAFF; CDR3 DNA: TGCGCCAGCAGCTTGGCCCAGAACACTGAAGCTTTCTTT
J gene: TRBJ1-1; D gene: TRBD1; V gene: TRBV6-6; clone size: NA; CDR3 protein: CASSYSGTVEAFF; CDR3 DNA: TGTGCCAGCAGTTACTCCGGGACAGTAGAAGCTTTCTTT
J gene: TRBJ2-3; D gene: TRBD2; V gene: TRBV10-3; clone size: NA; CDR3 protein: CAINVAGGASTQYF; CDR3 DNA: TGTGCCATCAACGTAGCGGGGGGCGCAAGTACGCAGTATTTT
J gene: TRBJ1-6; D gene: TRBD1; V gene: TRBV6-5; clone size: NA; CDR3 protein: CASRQGQFHSPLHF; CDR3 DNA: TGTGCCAGCAGACAGGGACAGTTTCATTCACCCCTCCACTTT
J gene: TRBJ2-5; D gene: NA; V gene: TRBV7-9; clone size: NA; CDR3 protein: CASSPEPAAGETQYF; CDR3 DNA: TGTGCCAGCAGCCCCGAACCCGCGGCCGGAGAGACCCAGTACTTC
J gene: TRBJ2-1; D gene: NA; V gene: TRBV29-1; clone size: NA; CDR3 protein: CSVEDRVPGEQFF; CDR3 DNA: TGCAGCGTTGAAGACAGGGTCCCCGGTGAGCAGTTCTTC
J gene: TRBJ1-1; D gene: TRBD1; V gene: TRBV18; clone size: NA; CDR3 protein: CASSPTRSQGRNTEAFF; CDR3 DNA: TGTGCCAGCTCACCAACACGATCACAGGGGAGGAACACTGAAGCTTTCTTT
J gene: TRBJ2-7; D gene: NA; V gene: TRBV16; clone size: once; CDR3 protein: CASTSRLDSYEQYF; CDR3 DNA: TGTGCCAGCACCTCCCGACTGGACTCCTACGAGCAGTACTTC
J gene: TRBJ2-3; D gene: TRBD1; V gene: TRBV27; clone size: NA; CDR3 protein: CASSFMTGGTDTQYF; CDR3 DNA: TGTGCCAGCAGTTTCATGACAGGGGGAACAGATACGCAGTATTTT
J gene: TRBJ1-1; D gene: TRBD1; V gene: TRBV28; clone size: once; CDR3 protein: CASSLGQGMNTEAFF; CDR3 DNA: TGTGCCAGCAGTTTAGGACAGGGGATGAACACTGAAGCTTTCTTT
J gene: TRBJ2-5; D gene: TRBD2; V gene: TRBV19; clone size: once; CDR3 protein: CASSDAGGAETQYF; CDR3 DNA: TGTGCCAGTAGTGATGCCGGGGGGGCGGAGACCCAGTACTTC
J gene: TRBJ2-1; D gene: NA; V gene: TRBV28; clone size: once; CDR3 protein: CASSSGDAGHNEQFF; CDR3 DNA: TGTGCCAGCAGTTCAGGGGACGCTGGCCACAATGAGCAGTTCTTC
J gene: TRBJ1-1; D gene: TRBD1; V gene: TRBV28; clone size: NA; CDR3 protein: CASDQAGGTEAFF; CDR3 DNA: TGTGCCAGCGATCAGGCAGGGGGCACTGAAGCTTTCTTT